Following are 20 T cell receptor beta chains from one sample sequenced in a study of T cells in Graves' hyperthyroidism and ophthalmopathy. TCR beta CDR3 sequences were amplified from RNA transcripts. Initially, a first-round RT-PCR of the TCR CDR3 employed the HTBI primer set. TCRdb processed the multiplex PCR reads anew with MiXCR; each CDR3 protein has one entry. The table records about 840,000 distinct CDR3 sequences, approximately 40% of them present only once. Material: blood. The receptors were sampled from a man between 18 and 29 years old with Graves' hyperthyroidism.

This clonotype was seen repeatedly, ten times or more. This chain's CDR3 is CASSEARGTEAFF. The DNA for the CDR3 is TGTGCCAGCAGTGAAGCGCGGGGCACTGAAGCTTTCTTT. V is TRBV2 and J is TRBJ1-1; no clear D. The V gene lost 0 bases and the J gene lost 4 bases, with 6 bases spanning the gap. The CDR3 runs 13 residues. CDR1 SNHLY and CDR2 FYNNEI come from the germline V gene.

The V gene is TRBV29-1, the J gene TRBJ1-2, with TRBD1 matching 12 bases. The CDR3 is 13 amino acids. The junction had 7 bases not matched to a gene; V was cut back by 7 bases and J by 7 bases. The germline V gene encodes CDR1 SQVTM and CDR2 ANQGSEA. Written as DNA, the CDR3 is TGCAGCGGTACCGGGACAGGGGGCTTTGGCTACACCTTC. It codes for CSGTGTGGFGYTF.

The table lists this clonotype with many counts. The rearrangement joins TRBV7-9 to TRBJ2-7; 10 bases match TRBD2. Germline V CDR1 and CDR2: SEHNR, FQNEAQ (reference sequence). This CDR3 spans 14 amino acids. Unmatched junction bases numbered 0, after V lost 0 bases and J lost 4 bases. CDR3 nucleotide sequence: TGTGCCAGCAGCTTAGCGACTAGCGGGTACGAGCAGTACTTC. It yields the protein CASSLATSGYEQYF.

This clonotype was observed at least ten times. This sequence joins TRBV7-9 and TRBJ1-3, with D tentatively TRBD1 (5 bases). Trimming removed 3 bases at V and 0 bases at J, with 9 bases between. This CDR3 region has 15 residues. Germline V lookup: CDR1 SEHNR, CDR2 FQNEAQ (reference sequence). The DNA of the CDR3 is TGTGCCAGCAGCTTGACAGCGCACTCTGGAAACACCATATATTTT. This gives the protein CASSLTAHSGNTIYF.

Comment on this clonotype: Mismatch with germline at one junction end may stem from a read error. The gene calls are TRBV7-3 and TRBJ2-7, with TRBD1 matching 10 bases. CDR3 size: 16 residues. Germline assignment: CDR1 SGHTA and CDR2 FQGTGA. The CDR3 region is CASNLPGQGSPYEQYF. CDR3 in DNA: TGTGCCAGCAACTTACCGGGACAGGGGTCCCCCTACGAGCAGTACTTC. Filled out from reference TRBV7-3 and TRBJ2-7, the complete variable domain reads GAGVSQTPSNKVTEKGKYVELRCDPISGHTALYWYRQSLGQGPEFLIYFQGTGAADDSGLPNDRFFAVRPEGSVSTLKIQRTERGDSAVYLCASNLPGQGSPYEQYFGPGTRLTVT.

J is TRBJ2-7 and V is TRBV19; D may be TRBD2 (6 bases). CDR1 is LNHDA, CDR2 SQIVND, per germline (reference sequence). The CDR3 contains 16 residues. Trimming cost V 1 base and J 2 bases, with 15 bases left between them. CDR3 amino acids: CASSIAPGTGAYEQYF. The CDR3 coding sequence is TGTGCCAGTAGTATAGCCCCCGGGACGGGGGCCTACGAGCAGTACTTC. Full variable domain (outside the CDR3, taken from reference TRBV19 and TRBJ2-7): DGGITQSPKYLFRKEGQNVTLSCEQNLNHDAMYWYRQDPGQGLRLIYYSQIVNDFQKGDIAEGYSVSREKKESFPLTVTSAQKNPTAFYLCASSIAPGTGAYEQYFGPGTRLTVT.

This sequence joins TRBV10-3 and TRBJ1-2; tentative D call: TRBD1 (5 bases). The CDR3 spans 13 residues. Trimming stripped 3 bases from V and 3 bases from J, with 8 bases between. CDR1 and CDR2 from the germline V gene are ENHRY and SYGVKD. The CDR3 nucleotides are TGTGCCATCAGTGAACAACAGGACTATGGCTACACCTTC. Amino acid sequence: CAISEQQDYGYTF.

This clonotype has just a few counts. The chain couples TRBV19 to TRBJ2-2; D tentatively reads TRBD1 or TRBD2 (5 bases each). V was shortened by 7 bases and J by 3 bases, with 15 bases between the two germline ends. This CDR3 comprises 15 residues. CDR1 and CDR2 from the germline V gene are LNHDA and SQIVND (reference sequence). The CDR3 DNA reads as TGTGCCAGTACCTCTATTGGGGGATACACCGGGGAGCTGTTTTTT. This sequence encodes CASTSIGGYTGELFF.

The sample holds one count of this clonotype. The chain employs TRBV7-2 and TRBJ1-2, with no clear D. The CDR3 contains 17 residues. Trimming cost V 7 bases and J 2 bases, with 23 bases left between them. CDR1 SGHTA and CDR2 FQGNSA come from the germline V gene. The CDR3 sequence: CASTPRRLMRLNYGYTF. The DNA for the CDR3 is TGTGCCAGCACCCCAAGAAGGCTGATGAGGCTAAACTATGGCTACACCTTC.

This clonotype was counted a few times. This rearrangement joins TRBV4-1 to TRBJ1-2; D gene uncertain. The CDR3 spans 14 residues. V was clipped by 1 base and J by 3 bases, with 9 bases between them. Germline V lookup: CDR1 MGHRA, CDR2 YSYEKL. The CDR3 DNA follows: TGCGCCAGCAGCCAAGGCATGAATTACTATGGCTACACCTTC. This translates into CASSQGMNYYGYTF.

This clonotype was detected only a few times. The chain joins TRBV20-1 to TRBJ2-7; possible D gene TRBD2, 5 bases. The CDR3 is 15 residues long. Germline-derived CDR1 and CDR2 are DFQATT and SNEGSKA (reference sequence). The ends were cut back, 6 bases at V and 5 bases at J, with 23 bases in the middle. CDR3 coding DNA: TGCAGTGCAGAAAAGATGGTTGGGCGGGTCGACGAGCAGTACTTC. The encoded protein is CSAEKMVGRVDEQYF.

This chain joins TRBV5-1 and TRBJ1-1; D is uncertain. The CDR3 contains 15 residues. Germline assignment: CDR1 SGHRS and CDR2 YFSETQ. V was cut by 0 bases and J by 1 base, with 10 bases left in between. CDR3 coding DNA: TGCGCCAGCAGCTTGGACCCGGGTTCGAACACTGAAGCTTTCTTT. Residues: CASSLDPGSNTEAFF.

The chain carries TRBV20-1 and TRBJ1-1; D is possibly TRBD1 (5 bases). This CDR3 is built from 14 residues. Trimming removed 1 base from V and 3 bases from J, with 12 bases in between. Germline CDR1 and CDR2: DFQATT and SNEGSKA (reference sequence). The CDR3 DNA sequence: TGCAGTGCTAGAGCCCCGGGGCGCGACACTGAAGCTTTCTTT. Translated: CSARAPGRDTEAFF.

As to this clonotype: The final CDR3 position lacks the conserved phenylalanine or tryptophan, pointing to a likely read error. The DNA is left out, because the CDR3 cannot be placed on it with certainty; the CDR3 is given as TCRdb lists it. V is TRBV7-8 and J is TRBJ1-3. Looked up from germline, CDR1 is SGHVS and CDR2 is FQNEAQ. Including both end residues, the CDR3 is 9 amino acids long. This chain's CDR3 is CASSRRTSG.

The chain links TRBV7-2 to TRBJ2-2, with TRBD1 as a possible D gene (5 bases). V was trimmed by 8 bases and J by 4 bases, leaving 11 bases between them. The germline gives CDR1 SGHTA, CDR2 FQGNSA. This CDR3 spans 13 amino acids. The CDR3 DNA is TGTGCCAGCCAACCAGGGTCCACCGGGGAGCTGTTTTTT. Its protein is CASQPGSTGELFF.

This clonotype showed up many times. In nucleotides, the CDR3 is TGTGCCAGCAGGACAGGGGGCGCGGGCACTGAAGCTTTCTTT. Translation: CASRTGGAGTEAFF. The rearrangement joins TRBV7-2 to TRBJ1-1; TRBD1 aligns across 10 bases. After removal of 6 bases from V and 4 bases from J, the junction contained 5 bases not matched to a gene. This CDR3 region has 14 residues. From germline, CDR1 is SGHTA and CDR2 FQGNSA. Combining the CDR3 with reference TRBV7-2 and TRBJ1-1 gives the whole variable domain GAGVSQSPSNKVTEKGKDVELRCDPISGHTALYWYRQSLGQGLEFLIYFQGNSAPDKSGLPSDRFSAERTGGSVSTLTIQRTQQEDSAVYLCASRTGGAGTEAFFGQGTRLTVV.

With respect to this clonotype: Germline is not matched at one junction end, which may reflect a read error. The gene calls are TRBV19 and TRBJ1-5; 10 bases are a match to TRBD1. The CDR3 spans 16 residues. CDR1 and CDR2 (germline): LNHDA, SQIVND (reference sequence). The chain's CDR3 is CSSKDRGTYSNQPQHF. DNA of the CDR3: TGTTCCAGTAAGGACAGGGGGACCTATAGCAATCAGCCCCAGCATTTT.

As to this clonotype: Just one base apart from a much larger clone, this may be a read error. The chain employs TRBV19 and TRBJ1-1, with D perhaps TRBD1 (6 bases). V was trimmed by 3 bases and J by 0 bases, leaving 11 bases between them. This CDR3 contains 15 residues. Per germline, CDR1 LNHDA and CDR2 SQIVND (reference sequence). CDR3 sequence (DNA): TGTGCCAGTAGTATTTGGGCAGGGGTGAACACTGAAGCTTTCTTT. Translation: CASSIWAGVNTEAFF. Supplemented by reference TRBV19 and TRBJ1-1, the full variable domain reads DGGITQSPKYLFRKEGQNVTLSCEQNLNHDAMYWYRQDPGQGLRLIYYSQIVNDFQKGDIAEGYSVSREKKESFPLTVTSAQKNPTAFYLCASSIWAGVNTEAFFGQGTRLTVV.

This clonotype was counted a few times. The chain joins TRBV5-1 to TRBJ1-2; TRBD1 matches at 9 bases. This CDR3 contains 15 residues. Trimming cost V 1 base and J 0 bases; bases outside gene matches: 1. Germline V CDR1 and CDR2: SGHRS, YFSETQ. CDR3 nucleotide sequence: TGCGCCAGCAGCTTGACAGGGGGCCCTAACTATGGCTACACCTTC. Translated, it gives CASSLTGGPNYGYTF.

The chain carries TRBV6-5 and TRBJ1-2, with 9 bases that match TRBD1. Germline V CDR1 and CDR2: MNHEY, SVGAGI. The CDR3 has 12 residues. The trim removed 6 bases at V and 4 bases at J, leaving 0 bases unmatched. CDR3: CASRDRGYGYTF. The CDR3 DNA reads as TGTGCCAGCAGGGACAGGGGCTATGGCTACACCTTC.